This TCR beta chain stems from a study of T cells in localized non-small cell lung cancer. Study-level results: Uninvolved adjacent lung showed peak T cell clonality, exceeding tumor. Paired adjacent lung recovered a median around 60 of the top 100 tumor clones. Sequencing covered just one tumor region, so heterogeneity cannot be ruled out.

Libraries were prepared by immunoSEQ multiplex PCR; TCRdb keeps only in-frame clonotypes and omits some of them. The repertoire holds about 30,000 clones, with 88% as singletons. Germline CDR1 and CDR2: SGHAT and FQNNGV. CDR3 size: 15 residues. Trimming pared 5 bases from V and 7 bases from J, leaving 20 bases between. As to this clone: Its target is not known.

The receptor was derived from a female donor over 55 with stage III squamous cell lung carcinoma. The specimen comprised peripheral blood, sampled before any cancer treatment. The genes are TRBV11-2 and TRBJ1-1; possibly TRBD1 for D (6 bases). The CDR3, as DNA: TGTGCCAGCAGCCCCCTGTGGGGGGCGCGCGGTGAAGCTTTCTTT. Protein sequence: CASSPLWGARGEAFF.